Following are 20 T cell receptor beta chains from one sample sequenced in a study of blood T cells in healthy people across ages. Sample-barcoded 5' priming and a J-beta primer mix drove a second PCR of about 7 to 11 cycles. In TCRdb, the 5' RACE reads were re-called with MiXCR into one record per CDR3 protein. This table holds hundreds of thousands of distinct CDR3 sequences, 40% to 50% found once. Sequenced sample: blood. These TCRs come from an elderly man in good health.

For this clonotype: Its ends do not fully match the called genes, so a read error is possible. The chain uses TRBV20-1 and TRBJ2-5; TRBD2 is a possible D gene (6 bases). The last part of the DNA fits TRBJ2-7 better; the J call may be wrong. The V gene's germline CDR1 is DFQATT and CDR2 SNEGSKA (reference sequence). The CDR3 covers 10 residues. The CDR3 nucleotides read TGCAGGGCTAGCGTCTACGAGCAGTACTTC. Translating it yields CRASVYEQYF.

This clonotype has a handful of counts. V and J are TRBV27 and TRBJ2-2; possibly TRBD2 for D (7 bases). Germline loops: CDR1 MNHEY, CDR2 SMNVEV (reference sequence). This CDR3 spans 15 amino acids. The V gene lost 6 bases and the J gene lost 4 bases, with 15 bases spanning the gap. The CDR3 DNA sequence: TGTGCCAGCAGCAACTTAGGGGGGGCCACCGGGGAGCTGTTTTTT. Its translation is CASSNLGGATGELFF.

The chain uses TRBV28 and TRBJ2-7; D ambiguous. The V gene's germline CDR1 is MDHEN and CDR2 SYDVKM. V was clipped by 2 bases and J by 6 bases, with 11 bases between them. There are 13 residues in the CDR3. The CDR3 sequence is CASSLSAPGEQYF. CDR3 bases: TGTGCCAGCAGTTTAAGTGCGCCCGGCGAGCAGTACTTC.

V gene TRBV29-1 combines with J gene TRBJ2-7, with D possibly being TRBD2 (6 bases). The germline V and J ends were trimmed by 7 bases and 3 bases, with 16 bases remaining between them. The CDR3 is made up of 13 amino acids. From germline, CDR1 is SQVTM and CDR2 ANQGSEA. CDR3 sequence reads: CSAQDVGGYEQYF. In DNA, the CDR3 is TGCAGCGCACAGGACGTCGGGGGCTACGAGCAGTACTTC.

The gene calls are TRBV3-1 and TRBJ2-1, with D possibly matching TRBD2 (7 bases). Germline V CDR1 and CDR2: LGHDT, YNNKEL (reference sequence). CDR3 size: 15 residues. V was cut by 5 bases and J by 8 bases, with 19 bases left in between. The DNA for the CDR3 is TGTGCCAGCAGCGACTTTGGGGGGGCAAACGATGAGCAGTTCTTC. As protein: CASSDFGGANDEQFF.

As regards this clonotype: One end of the junction varies from germline; a read error may be responsible. V and J are TRBV7-2 and TRBJ2-5; 8 positions agree with TRBD1. The CDR3 is 15 amino acids. Germline V gene lookup returns CDR1 SGHTA and CDR2 FQGNSA. CDR3 DNA: TGTGCCAGCAGCGTAGCTACAGGGGGTCCGAGAGAGCAGTACTTC. It encodes CASSVATGGPREQYF.

The V gene is TRBV7-9, the J gene TRBJ2-7, with D unclear. Germline V gene sequence: CDR1 SEHNR, CDR2 FQNEAQ (reference sequence). The CDR3 is 15 residues long. Trimming stripped 3 bases from V and 1 base from J, with 13 bases between. CDR3 residues: CASSLGGAWSYEQYF. The CDR3 DNA is TGTGCCAGCAGCTTGGGCGGCGCCTGGTCCTACGAGCAGTACTTC.

V is TRBV25-1 and J is TRBJ1-4; tentatively, D is TRBD1 (5 bases). This CDR3 contains 14 residues. Trimming shortened V by 4 bases and J by 6 bases, and 12 bases separated the two germline ends. CDR1 and CDR2 (germline): MGHDK, SYGVNS. CDR3 in DNA: TGTGCCAGCAGTGGAACCAAGGGGCATGAAAAACTGTTTTTT. Protein sequence: CASSGTKGHEKLFF.

The chain has TRBV3-1 and TRBJ1-6, with D tentatively TRBD1 (5 bases). Germline CDR1 and CDR2: LGHDT and YNNKEL (reference sequence). CDR3 length: 16 amino acids. V was clipped by 4 bases and J by 3 bases, with 13 bases between them. The CDR3 coding sequence is TGTGCCAGCAGCCCCCCGGGGCATGGCTATAATTCACCCCTCCACTTT. The encoded protein is CASSPPGHGYNSPLHF.

Only a few counts were recorded for this clonotype. The chain combines TRBV20-1 with TRBJ2-7; D remains ambiguous. Trimming left V 1 base short and J 3 bases short, with 10 bases between. The CDR3 is 13 residues long. Germline-derived CDR1 and CDR2 are DFQATT and SNEGSKA (reference sequence). CDR3 protein: CSARGRTVYEQYF. The CDR3 DNA reads TGCAGTGCTAGAGGACGGACGGTCTACGAGCAGTACTTC.

The chain uses TRBV27 and TRBJ1-6; maybe TRBD1 (6 bases). The V end lost 6 bases, the J end lost 11 bases, and 17 bases lay between the germline ends. CDR1 is MNHEY and CDR2 is SMNVEV in the germline V gene (reference sequence). The CDR3 runs to 14 residues. The CDR3 spells CASRRTAQATPLHF. CDR3 DNA sequence: TGTGCCAGCAGGAGGACAGCCCAAGCGACACCCCTCCACTTT.

The chain is built from TRBV7-9 and TRBJ1-5; 7 nucleotides line up with TRBD1. The germline CDR1 and CDR2 sequences are SEHNR and FQNEAQ (reference sequence). The CDR3 runs to 13 residues. V trimming: 5 bases; J trimming: 5 bases; junction bases outside the gene matches: 3. The CDR3 here is CASSPTGYQPQHF. The DNA for the CDR3 is TGTGCCAGCAGCCCGACAGGGTATCAGCCCCAGCATTTT.

Comments on this clonotype: A much larger clone sits a single nucleotide away, making a read error possible. V is TRBV29-1 and J is TRBJ2-1; 10 nucleotides agree with TRBD1. CDR3 length: 13 amino acids. Germline V gene sequence: CDR1 SQVTM, CDR2 ANQGSEA. CDR3 sequence: CGVVRTGGHEQFF. The DNA for the CDR3 is TGCGGCGTTGTAAGGACAGGGGGTCATGAGCAGTTCTTC.

The gene calls are TRBV4-3 and TRBJ2-7; no definite D call. This CDR3 has 14 amino acids. Germline-derived CDR1 and CDR2 are LGHNA and YSLEER. Trimming took off 0 bases at V and 1 base at J, with 7 bases between the two ends. In DNA, the CDR3 is TGCGCCAGCAGCCAAGATGCCAGGTCCTACGAGCAGTACTTC. Protein sequence: CASSQDARSYEQYF.

The V call is TRBV7-2, the J call TRBJ2-1, with 8 bases identical to TRBD2. CDR1 and CDR2 from the germline V gene are SGHTA and FQGNSA. V dropped 0 bases and J dropped 13; count of bases not matched to a gene: 11. There are 15 residues in the CDR3. CDR3 DNA: TGTGCCAGCAGCTTAGCCGGGAGGGGGGCAGAGACCCAGTTCTTC. Protein sequence: CASSLAGRGAETQFF. Together with reference TRBV7-2 and TRBJ2-1, the CDR3 gives the full variable domain: GAGVSQSPSNKVTEKGKDVELRCDPISGHTALYWYRQSLGQGLEFLIYFQGNSAPDKSGLPSDRFSAERTGGSVSTLTIQRTQQEDSAVYLCASSLAGRGAETQFFGPGTRLTVL.

This clonotype came up a few times. The chain uses TRBV30 and TRBJ2-3, with 7 nucleotides matching TRBD2. The CDR3 is 13 residues long. J lost 8 bases, V lost 0 bases, and 5 bases had no gene match. Germline V CDR1 and CDR2: GTSNPN, SVGIG (reference sequence). DNA for the CDR3: TGTGCCTGGAGTGTAAAGCGGGAAGCTACGCAGTATTTT. Translation gives CAWSVKREATQYF.

J is TRBJ2-6 and V is TRBV12-3 or TRBV12-4, with TRBD1 matching 11 bases. The CDR3 spans 17 residues. Trimming at V came to 5 bases and at J to 4 bases, leaving 7 bases not matched to a gene. In DNA, the CDR3 is TGTGCCAGCAGTCCCCGGACAGGGGGCGCGGGGGCCAACGTCCTGACTTTC. Protein sequence: CASSPRTGGAGANVLTF.

This clonotype showed up just a few times. This chain links TRBV7-9 with TRBJ2-3, with 7 positions matching TRBD2. Germline CDR1 reads SEHNR; CDR2 reads FQNEAQ (reference sequence). The CDR3 consists of 15 residues. Trimming cost V 5 bases and J 4 bases; bases outside gene matches: 9. The CDR3 loop is CASSPLGGGADTQYF. In nucleotides, the CDR3 is TGTGCCAGCAGCCCCCTGGGGGGGGGAGCAGATACGCAGTATTTT.

This clonotype came up a few times. This sequence joins TRBV6-1 and TRBJ2-3; TRBD1 aligns across 8 bases. The CDR3 extends over 15 amino acids. CDR1 is MNHNS, CDR2 SASEGT, per germline. V shed 5 bases and J 0 bases; nucleotides not matched to a gene: 4. CDR3 sequence (DNA): TGTGCCAGCAGTCTACAGGGGGTAAGCACAGATACGCAGTATTTT. This sequence encodes CASSLQGVSTDTQYF.

As to this clonotype: The junction shows a germline mismatch at one end, possibly a read error. The rearrangement uses TRBV9 and TRBJ2-1; D may be TRBD2 (5 bases). Germline CDR1 is SGDLS and CDR2 is YYNGEE. The CDR3 sequence is 14 residues long. The CDR3, as DNA: TGTGCCAGCCAACGAGGGCCCTCGTACAGTGAGCAGTTCTTC. This sequence encodes CASQRGPSYSEQFF.